This entry lists 21 T cell receptor beta chains sequenced from one sample in a study of blood T cell repertoires in COVID-19. TCRdb's table, derived via immunoSEQ multiplex PCR, lists solely in-frame clones and lacks some. The profile covers tens of thousands of clones, with roughly nine tenths appearing a single time and 1.6% taken by the ten largest. Sequencing was done on a sample of peripheral blood. The source is a man aged 55-75 years with acute or convalescent COVID-19.

The chain uses TRBV5-1 and TRBJ2-3; D is possibly TRBD1 (5 bases). The CDR3 loop spans 14 amino acids. With 5 bases removed from V and 3 bases from J, the gap between germline ends came to 13 bases. Germline V CDR1 and CDR2: SGHRS, YFSETQ. CDR3: CASSEPGYTDTQYF. CDR3 DNA sequence: TGCGCCAGCAGTGAACCAGGGTATACAGATACGCAGTATTTT.

The rearrangement uses TRBV7-9 and TRBJ1-3; tentative D call: TRBD1 (5 bases). The CDR3 runs 15 residues. V lost 2 bases, J lost 0 bases, and 8 bases lay in between. Germline CDR1 and CDR2: SEHNR and FQNEAQ (reference sequence). CDR3 protein: CASSLTGDSGNTIYF. CDR3 nucleotide sequence: TGTGCCAGCAGCTTAACAGGCGACTCTGGAAACACCATATATTTT.

In its sample, this clone was seen once. The chain joins TRBV2 to TRBJ2-3; 7 nucleotides match TRBD2. The CDR3 is 15 amino acids. With V trimmed by 5 bases and J by 4 bases, 9 bases remained unmatched. Looked up from germline, CDR1 is SNHLY and CDR2 is FYNNEI. The chain's CDR3 is CASSSGGDRADTQYF. The CDR3 coding sequence is TGTGCCAGCAGTTCTGGGGGGGATCGGGCAGATACGCAGTATTTT.

There are a few counts of this clone. The chain uses TRBV4-1 and TRBJ1-5; unclear D gene. Germline-derived CDR1 and CDR2 are MGHRA and YSYEKL. V was pared by 0 bases and J by 6 bases, with 12 bases between. The CDR3 is made up of 15 amino acids. CDR3 bases: TGCGCCAGCAGCCAAGATGGCAGGCTGGGTCAGCCCCAGCATTTT. Amino acids: CASSQDGRLGQPQHF.

This sequence joins TRBV6-6 and TRBJ1-1; 9 bases match TRBD1. The trim removed 4 bases at V and 1 base at J, leaving 1 base unmatched. The germline V gene encodes CDR1 MNHNY and CDR2 SVGAGI (reference sequence). This CDR3 has 14 residues. The CDR3 nucleotides are TGTGCCAGCAGTTCGACAGGGGGGAACACTGAAGCTTTCTTT. This gives the protein CASSSTGGNTEAFF.

This chain joins TRBV18 and TRBJ1-1, with a tentative D call TRBD1 (6 bases). V lost 2 bases to trimming and J lost 5 bases, with 12 bases between them. Germline V gene sequence: CDR1 KGHSH, CDR2 LQKENI. CDR3 length equals 14 residues. The CDR3 protein is CASSPVGAGTEAFF. Written as DNA, the CDR3 is TGTGCCAGCTCACCAGTGGGGGCCGGAACTGAAGCTTTCTTT.

This clone was counted a single time. The V and J genes are TRBV2 and TRBJ2-3, with 10 bases aligning to TRBD1. CDR1 and CDR2 (germline): SNHLY, FYNNEI. CDR3 length: 15 residues. V trimming: 6 bases; J trimming: 4 bases; junction bases outside the gene matches: 7. The CDR3 loop reads CASRADRGRSDTQYF. Here the CDR3 DNA reads TGTGCCAGCAGAGCCGACAGGGGGCGCTCAGATACGCAGTATTTT.

The rearrangement uses TRBV27 and TRBJ2-1; 8 bases align to TRBD1. J lost 2 bases, V lost 10 bases, and 10 bases had no gene match. Germline CDR1 reads MNHEY; CDR2 reads SMNVEV (reference sequence). The CDR3 length is 15 residues. CDR3: CATHRGQGTYNEQFF. Written as DNA, the CDR3 is TGTGCCACCCACCGCGGACAGGGAACCTACAATGAGCAGTTCTTC.

The chain has TRBV5-4 and TRBJ1-2; D gene ambiguous. This CDR3 spans 13 amino acids. Trimming left V 0 bases short and J 5 bases short, with 8 bases between. Per germline, CDR1 SGHNT and CDR2 YYREEE (reference sequence). CDR3 sequence reads: CASSLGLQYGYTF. Written as DNA, the CDR3 is TGTGCCAGCAGCTTGGGGCTGCAGTATGGCTACACCTTC.

The V call is TRBV11-2, the J call TRBJ2-7; TRBD1 matches 7 bases. The CDR3 is 16 residues long. Trimming at V came to 8 bases and at J to 4 bases, leaving 17 bases not matched to a gene. The germline V gene encodes CDR1 SGHAT and CDR2 FQNNGV. The DNA of the CDR3 is TGTGCCAGCCGCTCCCCCCGGGACAGCCTCCCTTACGAGCAGTACTTC. Translated, it gives CASRSPRDSLPYEQYF. Full variable domain (missing parts from reference TRBV11-2 and TRBJ2-7): EAGVAQSPRYKIIEKRQSVAFWCNPISGHATLYWYQQILGQGPKLLIQFQNNGVVDDSQLPKDRFSAERLKGVDSTLKIQPAKLEDSAVYLCASRSPRDSLPYEQYFGPGTRLTVT.

This chain connects TRBV24-1 to TRBJ2-3; TRBD1 is a possible D gene (5 bases). In germline, CDR1 is KGHDR, CDR2 SFDVKD. This CDR3 region has 13 residues. V lost 3 bases and J 6 bases, leaving 9 bases between the germline ends. The CDR3 DNA reads TGTGCCACCAGTGATGCAGGGTCCGATACGCAGTATTTT. It specifies CATSDAGSDTQYF.

This rearrangement joins TRBV5-1 to TRBJ1-6, with D uncertain. Germline lookup yields CDR1 SGHRS and CDR2 YFSETQ. V gave up 4 bases and J gave up 3 bases, with 11 bases separating them. The CDR3 sequence is 15 residues long. CDR3 coding DNA: TGCGCCAGCAGCCCACGGGGAGGCTATAATTCACCCCTCCACTTT. Translating it yields CASSPRGGYNSPLHF.

This clone showed up just once. The J gene is TRBJ1-2, the V gene TRBV6-1; D may be TRBD1 (5 bases). Deletions cut 0 bases from V and 4 bases from J, with 12 bases between. The CDR3 is made up of 15 amino acids. Germline V gives CDR1 MNHNS, CDR2 SASEGT. Here the CDR3 DNA reads TGTGCCAGCAGTGAAGCCTTCGGGGGGACCTATGGCTACACCTTC. Its protein is CASSEAFGGTYGYTF.

The rearrangement uses TRBV5-1 and TRBJ2-1, with 15 bases aligning to TRBD2. CDR1 and CDR2 from the germline V gene are SGHRS and YFSETQ. The V and J ends lost 4 bases and 8 bases, in that order; junction bases with no gene match: 10. The CDR3 spans 17 residues. The CDR3 loop is CASSIRTSGGARDEQFF. As DNA, the CDR3 is TGCGCCAGCAGCATAAGGACTAGCGGGGGGGCCAGGGATGAGCAGTTCTTC.

The chain uses TRBV29-1 and TRBJ1-1; 7 nucleotides match TRBD1. The trim removed 8 bases at V and 2 bases at J, leaving 8 bases unmatched. The CDR3 loop spans 13 amino acids. The germline gives CDR1 SQVTM, CDR2 ANQGSEA. The CDR3 spells CSTNRGINTEAFF. As DNA, the CDR3 is TGCAGCACAAACAGGGGTATCAACACTGAAGCTTTCTTT. The full variable domain, completed using reference TRBV29-1 and TRBJ1-1, is SAVISQKPSRDICQRGTSLTIQCQVDSQVTMMFWYRQQPGQSLTLIATANQGSEATYESGFVIDKFPISRPNLTFSTLTVSNMSPEDSSIYLCSTNRGINTEAFFGQGTRLTVV.

The chain couples TRBV7-2 to TRBJ1-1; D is unclear. V lost 1 base, J lost 11 bases, and 14 bases lay in between. The CDR3 is made up of 13 amino acids. Germline loops: CDR1 SGHTA, CDR2 FQGNSA. CDR3 residues: CASSLDPITSAFF. Here the CDR3 DNA reads TGTGCCAGCAGCTTAGATCCGATTACTTCCGCTTTCTTT. Full variable domain (rest looked up from reference TRBV7-2 and TRBJ1-1): GAGVSQSPSNKVTEKGKDVELRCDPISGHTALYWYRQSLGQGLEFLIYFQGNSAPDKSGLPSDRFSAERTGGSVSTLTIQRTQQEDSAVYLCASSLDPITSAFFGQGTRLTVV.

This clone appeared a single time. The chain links TRBV30 to TRBJ1-5; TRBD1 agrees at 8 bases. V was pared by 5 bases and J by 7 bases, with 10 bases of the junction left unmatched. The CDR3 contains 14 residues. The V gene's germline CDR1 is GTSNPN and CDR2 SVGIG (reference sequence). The CDR3 nucleotides are TGTGCCTGGTCCGGGACAGGAAAAATCCAGCCCCAGCATTTT. Protein: CAWSGTGKIQPQHF.

The chain links TRBV6-5 to TRBJ1-5, with 8 nucleotides matching TRBD1. Per the germline V gene, CDR1 is MNHEY and CDR2 is SVGAGI. This CDR3 is built from 15 residues. Germline trimming cut 6 bases from V and 4 bases from J; bases unmatched to any gene: 8. The CDR3, as DNA: TGTGCCAGCAGCACCGGACAGGGAGGTAATCAGCCCCAGCATTTT. The encoded protein is CASSTGQGGNQPQHF.

V is TRBV4-2 and J is TRBJ2-2; D unclear. The V gene lost 1 base and the J gene lost 5 bases, with 2 bases spanning the gap. Germline CDR1 LGHNA, CDR2 YNFKEQ. The CDR3 length is 12 residues. This CDR3 reads CASSQATGELFF. The DNA for the CDR3 is TGTGCCAGCAGCCAAGCGACCGGGGAGCTGTTTTTT.

V gene TRBV30 combines with J gene TRBJ1-5, with unresolved D. The CDR3 length is 15 residues. With 0 bases removed from V and 5 bases from J, the gap between germline ends came to 14 bases. Germline CDR1 GTSNPN, CDR2 SVGIG (reference sequence). CDR3 bases: TGTGCCTGGAGTGTGCTAACCTCGACTTATCAGCCCCAGCATTTT. Protein: CAWSVLTSTYQPQHF.

This chain joins TRBV9 and TRBJ2-2; 8 bases match TRBD2. This CDR3 comprises 15 residues. Germline CDR1 is SGDLS and CDR2 is YYNGEE. The J segment lost 5 bases and the V segment lost 2 bases, leaving 5 bases of the junction unmatched. CDR3: CASSVAGGTTGELFF. The CDR3 DNA sequence: TGTGCCAGCAGCGTGGCGGGGGGTACAACCGGGGAGCTGTTTTTT.